This T cell receptor (beta chain) was sequenced in a study of PD-1 blockade in classical Hodgkin lymphoma. The method was immunoSEQ multiplex PCR; TCRdb's version includes in-frame clones alone and lacks a portion of them. The table records roughly 45,000 clones, around 76% of them present only once. Between the trimmed V and J ends, which lost 4 bases and 8 bases, there was a span of 9 bases. Germline V gene data show CDR1 as SGHAT and CDR2 as FQDESV (reference sequence). The CDR3 loop spans 13 amino acids. Each patient experienced a relapse that followed autologous stem cell transplantation, and brentuximab vedotin exposure varied. Study-level findings and limits: Significantly greater TCR diversity emerged by C4D1 in CD4+ cells but not CD8+ cells. Exclusion was applied to patients who started nivolumab under 1 year after ASCT. Relative to healthy donors, newly diagnosed patients reportedly had lower baseline TCR diversity, which was reported as lower still in relapsed/refractory patients. Factors driving the repertoire differences, possibly disease activity or prior therapy, remain undefined.

This clone was recorded a few times. What it recognizes is unknown. The chain has TRBV11-1 and TRBJ1-6; D might be TRBD1 (5 bases). This specimen consisted of peripheral blood mononuclear cells (PBMCs), obtained before the second cycle of nivolumab. The TCR originated in a human donor with classical Hodgkin lymphoma. CDR3 DNA sequence: TGTGCCAGCAGCTCGACAGCCTATTCACCCCTCCACTTT. Translating gives CASSSTAYSPLHF.